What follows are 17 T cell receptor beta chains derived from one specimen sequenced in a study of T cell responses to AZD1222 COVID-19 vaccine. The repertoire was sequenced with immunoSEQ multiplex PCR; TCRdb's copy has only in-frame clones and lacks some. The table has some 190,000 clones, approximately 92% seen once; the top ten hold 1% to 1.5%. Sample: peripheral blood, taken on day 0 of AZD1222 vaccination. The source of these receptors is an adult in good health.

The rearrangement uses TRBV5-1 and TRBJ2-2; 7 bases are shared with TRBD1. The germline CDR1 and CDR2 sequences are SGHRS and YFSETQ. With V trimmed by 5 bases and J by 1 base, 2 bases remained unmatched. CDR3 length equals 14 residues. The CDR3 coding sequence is TGCGCCAGCAGGACAGGGCAGAACACCGGGGAGCTGTTTTTT. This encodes CASRTGQNTGELFF.

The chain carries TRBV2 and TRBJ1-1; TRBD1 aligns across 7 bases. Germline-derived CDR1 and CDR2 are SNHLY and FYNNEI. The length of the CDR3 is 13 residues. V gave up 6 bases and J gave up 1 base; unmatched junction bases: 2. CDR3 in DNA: TGTGCCAGCAGACACAGGGGGAACACTGAAGCTTTCTTT. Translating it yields CASRHRGNTEAFF.

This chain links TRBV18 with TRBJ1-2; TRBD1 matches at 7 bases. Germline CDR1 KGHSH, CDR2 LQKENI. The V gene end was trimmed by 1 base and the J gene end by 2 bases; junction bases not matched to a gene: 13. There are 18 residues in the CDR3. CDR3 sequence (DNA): TGTGCCAGCTCACCACAGGGGGCGGGACAGCAACTCAACTATGGCTACACCTTC. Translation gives CASSPQGAGQQLNYGYTF. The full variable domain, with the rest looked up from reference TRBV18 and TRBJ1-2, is NAGVMQNPRHLVRRRGQEARLRCSPMKGHSHVYWYRQLPEEGLKFMVYLQKENIIDESGMPKERFSAEFPKEGPSILRIQQVVRGDSAAYFCASSPQGAGQQLNYGYTFGSGTRLTVV.

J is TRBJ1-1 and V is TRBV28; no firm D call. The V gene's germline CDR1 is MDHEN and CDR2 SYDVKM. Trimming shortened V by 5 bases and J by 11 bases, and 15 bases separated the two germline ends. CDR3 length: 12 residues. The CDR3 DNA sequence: TGTGCCAGCAGTCCCTACACGGGCTTGGCTTTCTTT. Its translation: CASSPYTGLAFF.

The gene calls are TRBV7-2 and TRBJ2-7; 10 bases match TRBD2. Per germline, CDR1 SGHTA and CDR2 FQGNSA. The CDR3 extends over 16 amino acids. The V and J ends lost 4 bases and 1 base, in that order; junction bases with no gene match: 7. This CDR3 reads CASSSGNSGGSYEQYF. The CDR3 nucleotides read TGTGCCAGCAGCTCGGGAAATAGCGGGGGGTCCTACGAGCAGTACTTC.

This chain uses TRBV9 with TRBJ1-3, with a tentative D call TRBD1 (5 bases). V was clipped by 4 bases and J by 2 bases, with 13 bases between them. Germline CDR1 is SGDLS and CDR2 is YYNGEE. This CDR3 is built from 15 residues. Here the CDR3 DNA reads TGTGCCAGCAGCCTCGGGGGGGTGGCTGGAAACACCATATATTTT. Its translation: CASSLGGVAGNTIYF.

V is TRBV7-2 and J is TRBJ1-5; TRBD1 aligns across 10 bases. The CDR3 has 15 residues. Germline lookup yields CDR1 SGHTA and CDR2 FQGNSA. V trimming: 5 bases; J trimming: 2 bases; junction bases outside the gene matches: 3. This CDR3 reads CASSPTGGGNQPQHF. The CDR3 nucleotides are TGTGCCAGCAGCCCGACAGGGGGCGGCAATCAGCCCCAGCATTTT.

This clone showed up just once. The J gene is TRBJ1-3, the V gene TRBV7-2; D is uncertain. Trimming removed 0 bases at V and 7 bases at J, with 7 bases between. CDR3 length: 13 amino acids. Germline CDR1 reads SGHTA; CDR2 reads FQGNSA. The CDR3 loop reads CASSLAGRNTIYF. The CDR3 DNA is TGTGCCAGCAGCTTAGCTGGGCGGAACACCATATATTTT. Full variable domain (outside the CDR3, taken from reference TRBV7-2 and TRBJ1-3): GAGVSQSPSNKVTEKGKDVELRCDPISGHTALYWYRQSLGQGLEFLIYFQGNSAPDKSGLPSDRFSAERTGGSVSTLTIQRTQQEDSAVYLCASSLAGRNTIYFGEGSWLTVV.

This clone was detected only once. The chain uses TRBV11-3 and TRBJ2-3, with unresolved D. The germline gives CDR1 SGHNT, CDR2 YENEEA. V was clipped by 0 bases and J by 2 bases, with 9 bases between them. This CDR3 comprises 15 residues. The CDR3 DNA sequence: TGTGCCAGCAGCTTAGATCCTACAGACACAGATACGCAGTATTTT. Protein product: CASSLDPTDTDTQYF.

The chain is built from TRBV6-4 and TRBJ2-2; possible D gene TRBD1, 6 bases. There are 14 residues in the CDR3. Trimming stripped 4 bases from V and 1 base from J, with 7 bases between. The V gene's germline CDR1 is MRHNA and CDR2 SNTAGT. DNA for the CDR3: TGTGCCAGCAGTGTGACAGGGAACACCGGGGAGCTGTTTTTT. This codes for CASSVTGNTGELFF.

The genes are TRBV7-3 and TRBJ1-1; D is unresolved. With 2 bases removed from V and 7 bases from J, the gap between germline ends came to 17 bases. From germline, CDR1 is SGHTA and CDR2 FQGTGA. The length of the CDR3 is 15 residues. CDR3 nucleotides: TGTGCCAGCAGCTTAGGCGGTTGGGTAGGAGTTGAAGCTTTCTTT. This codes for CASSLGGWVGVEAFF.

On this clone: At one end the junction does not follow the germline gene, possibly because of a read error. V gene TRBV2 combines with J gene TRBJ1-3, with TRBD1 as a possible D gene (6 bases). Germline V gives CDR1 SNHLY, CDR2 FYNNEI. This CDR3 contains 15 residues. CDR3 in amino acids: CATSPGTSSGNTIYF. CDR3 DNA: TGTGCCACCAGTCCCGGGACAAGCTCTGGAAACACCATATATTTT.

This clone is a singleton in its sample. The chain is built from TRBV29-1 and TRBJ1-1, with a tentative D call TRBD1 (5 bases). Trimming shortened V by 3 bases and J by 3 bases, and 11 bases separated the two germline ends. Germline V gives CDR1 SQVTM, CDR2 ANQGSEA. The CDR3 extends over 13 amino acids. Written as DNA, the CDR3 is TGCAGCGTTGAGGGCAGGGCGGACACTGAAGCTTTCTTT. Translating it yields CSVEGRADTEAFF.

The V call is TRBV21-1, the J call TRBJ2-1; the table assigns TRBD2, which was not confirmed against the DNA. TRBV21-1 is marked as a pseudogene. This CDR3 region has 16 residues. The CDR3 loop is CASSTPWGGLYNEQFF. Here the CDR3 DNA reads TGTGCCAGCAGCACCCCATGGGGGGGGCTCTACAATGAGCAGTTCTTC.

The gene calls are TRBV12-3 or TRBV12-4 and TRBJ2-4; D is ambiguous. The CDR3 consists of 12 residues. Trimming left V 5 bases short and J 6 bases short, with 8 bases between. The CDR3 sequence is CASSLPRNIQYF. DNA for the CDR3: TGTGCCAGCAGTCTACCACGAAACATTCAGTACTTC.

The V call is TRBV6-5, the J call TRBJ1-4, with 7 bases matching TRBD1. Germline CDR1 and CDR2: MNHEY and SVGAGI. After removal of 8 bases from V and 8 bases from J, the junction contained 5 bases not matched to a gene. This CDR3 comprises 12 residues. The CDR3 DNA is TGTGCCAGCGGATTGACAGGGGAAAAACTGTTTTTT. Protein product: CASGLTGEKLFF.

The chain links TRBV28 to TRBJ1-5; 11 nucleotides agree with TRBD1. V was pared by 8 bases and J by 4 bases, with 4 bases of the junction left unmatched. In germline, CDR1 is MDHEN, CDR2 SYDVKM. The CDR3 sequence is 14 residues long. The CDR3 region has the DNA TGTGCCAGCGGCGGGACAGGGGGTAATCAGCCCCAGCATTTT. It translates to CASGGTGGNQPQHF.